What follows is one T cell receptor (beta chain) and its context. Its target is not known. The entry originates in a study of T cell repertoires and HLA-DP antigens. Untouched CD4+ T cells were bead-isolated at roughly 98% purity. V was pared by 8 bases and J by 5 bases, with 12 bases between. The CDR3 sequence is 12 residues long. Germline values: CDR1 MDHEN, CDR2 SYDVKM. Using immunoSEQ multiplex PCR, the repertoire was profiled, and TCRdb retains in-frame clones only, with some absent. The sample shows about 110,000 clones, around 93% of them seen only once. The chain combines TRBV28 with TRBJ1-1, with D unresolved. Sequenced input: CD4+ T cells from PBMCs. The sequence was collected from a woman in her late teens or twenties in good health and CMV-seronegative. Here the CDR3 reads CASRLGRTEAFF. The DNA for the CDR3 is TGTGCCAGCCGACTGGGTAGGACTGAAGCTTTCTTT.